This is a list of T cell receptor beta chains from one sample in a study of siplizumab effects on memory and regulatory T cells. TCRdb's copy holds only in-frame clones and misses some; the assay was immunoSEQ multiplex PCR. The sample holds about 120,000 clones; around 94% are singletons and the top ten take 1.5% to 2%. Sequences were obtained from non-Treg CD4+ T cells sorted from blood. All receptors derive from a human donor in good health. Each CDR3 is given with its conserved first and last residue. Each record gives: V gene, J gene, clone size, D gene, CDR3 protein, CDR3 DNA. D genes are given only for firm matches. A clone size is listed for some rows: how often the clone was seen (once, few, many), or a class if it is expanded.

v_gene: TRBV6-5
j_gene: TRBJ1-3
abundance: NA
d_gene: TRBD1
CDR3aa: CASSYSRGLGRNTIYF
CDR3nt: TGTGCCAGCAGTTACTCCAGGGGGCTTGGCCGAAACACCATATATTTT

v_gene: TRBV16
j_gene: TRBJ1-1
abundance: NA
d_gene: NA
CDR3aa: CASSLQLQGTEAFF
CDR3nt: TGTGCCAGCAGCCTACAGCTTCAAGGGACTGAAGCTTTCTTT

v_gene: TRBV5-6
j_gene: TRBJ2-7
abundance: NA
d_gene: TRBD1
CDR3aa: CASSLYAGTGENYEQYF
CDR3nt: TGTGCCAGCAGCTTGTATGCTGGGACAGGGGAGAACTACGAGCAGTACTTC

v_gene: TRBV6-6
j_gene: TRBJ2-1
abundance: NA
d_gene: TRBD2
CDR3aa: CASSEGLAGARQFF
CDR3nt: TGTGCCAGCAGCGAGGGACTAGCGGGAGCCCGGCAGTTCTTC

v_gene: TRBV6-6
j_gene: TRBJ2-1
abundance: NA
d_gene: NA
CDR3aa: CASRPGGLGDNEQFF
CDR3nt: TGTGCCAGCAGGCCCGGTGGTCTAGGGGACAATGAGCAGTTCTTC

v_gene: TRBV2
j_gene: TRBJ2-7
abundance: NA
d_gene: NA
CDR3aa: CASSEAGLASYEQYF
CDR3nt: TGTGCCAGCAGTGAAGCAGGGCTAGCGTCCTACGAGCAGTACTTC

v_gene: TRBV7-9
j_gene: TRBJ2-1
abundance: NA
d_gene: NA
CDR3aa: CASSFFITPEGHNEQFF
CDR3nt: TGTGCCAGCAGCTTCTTTATAACCCCGGAGGGGCACAATGAGCAGTTCTTC

v_gene: TRBV9
j_gene: TRBJ2-1
abundance: NA
d_gene: NA
CDR3aa: CASSPLVNSYNEQFF
CDR3nt: TGTGCCAGCAGCCCACTAGTTAATTCCTACAATGAGCAGTTCTTC

v_gene: TRBV6-5
j_gene: TRBJ1-5
abundance: NA
d_gene: TRBD1
CDR3aa: CASNDRVGSNQPQHF
CDR3nt: TGTGCCAGCAACGACAGGGTGGGAAGCAATCAGCCCCAGCATTTT

v_gene: TRBV18
j_gene: TRBJ2-5
abundance: NA
d_gene: NA
CDR3aa: CASSPISPMETQYF
CDR3nt: TGTGCCAGCTCACCAATATCTCCGATGGAGACCCAGTACTTC

v_gene: TRBV2
j_gene: TRBJ1-5
abundance: NA
d_gene: NA
CDR3aa: CASSVTKQPQHF
CDR3nt: TGTGCCAGCAGTGTTACAAAGCAGCCCCAGCATTTT

v_gene: TRBV7-3
j_gene: TRBJ1-4
abundance: NA
d_gene: NA
CDR3aa: CASSRSNEKLFF
CDR3nt: TGTGCCAGCAGCCGAAGTAATGAAAAACTGTTTTTT

v_gene: TRBV6-6
j_gene: TRBJ1-1
abundance: NA
d_gene: TRBD1
CDR3aa: CASRTTGLNTEAFF
CDR3nt: TGTGCCAGCAGGACGACAGGGTTGAACACTGAAGCTTTCTTT

v_gene: TRBV2
j_gene: TRBJ1-6
abundance: NA
d_gene: NA
CDR3aa: CASRSGDNSPLHF
CDR3nt: TGTGCCAGCAGGTCAGGGGATAATTCACCCCTCCACTTT

v_gene: TRBV21-1
j_gene: TRBJ1-2
abundance: once
d_gene: NA
CDR3aa: CASSKVAGGYTF
CDR3nt: TGTGCCAGCAGCAAAGTGGCAGGCGGCTACACCTTC

v_gene: TRBV2
j_gene: TRBJ2-3
abundance: NA
d_gene: NA
CDR3aa: CASSAIRAISRDTQYF
CDR3nt: TGTGCCAGCAGCGCGATCCGGGCTATTTCAAGAGATACGCAGTATTTT

v_gene: TRBV5-1
j_gene: TRBJ2-5
abundance: NA
d_gene: TRBD2
CDR3aa: CASSSGTSGEETQYF
CDR3nt: TGCGCCAGCAGCTCTGGGACTAGCGGGGAAGAGACCCAGTACTTC

v_gene: TRBV5-1
j_gene: TRBJ1-2
abundance: NA
d_gene: TRBD1
CDR3aa: CASSLAAGGTYGYTF
CDR3nt: TGCGCCAGCAGCTTGGCCGCAGGGGGAACCTATGGCTACACCTTC

v_gene: TRBV2
j_gene: TRBJ2-2
abundance: NA
d_gene: TRBD1
CDR3aa: CASSGGTGWTGELFF
CDR3nt: TGTGCCAGCAGTGGGGGGACAGGATGGACCGGGGAGCTGTTTTTT

v_gene: TRBV4-1
j_gene: TRBJ2-4
abundance: NA
d_gene: TRBD1
CDR3aa: CASSHARDRNIQYF
CDR3nt: TGCGCCAGCAGCCATGCCCGGGACAGAAACATTCAGTACTTC

v_gene: TRBV10-3
j_gene: TRBJ2-4
abundance: once
d_gene: NA
CDR3aa: CAISESKGTSIQNIQYF
CDR3nt: TGTGCCATCAGTGAGTCGAAAGGCACTAGTATACAAAACATTCAGTACTTC

v_gene: TRBV5-6
j_gene: TRBJ1-1
abundance: NA
d_gene: TRBD1
CDR3aa: CASSKQGVDTEAFF
CDR3nt: TGTGCCAGCAGCAAACAGGGGGTTGACACTGAAGCTTTCTTT

v_gene: TRBV6-6
j_gene: TRBJ1-6
abundance: NA
d_gene: NA
CDR3aa: CASSSYGPPNSPLHF
CDR3nt: TGTGCCAGCAGTTCCTACGGGCCCCCCAATTCACCCCTCCACTTT

v_gene: TRBV6-6
j_gene: TRBJ2-2
abundance: NA
d_gene: NA
CDR3aa: CASSVPGLETGELFF
CDR3nt: TGTGCCAGCAGCGTACCGGGCCTTGAGACCGGGGAGCTGTTTTTT

v_gene: TRBV4-1
j_gene: TRBJ2-1
abundance: NA
d_gene: NA
CDR3aa: CASSQVAAEQFF
CDR3nt: TGCGCCAGCAGCCAAGTTGCGGCTGAGCAGTTCTTC

v_gene: TRBV5-4
j_gene: TRBJ1-5
abundance: NA
d_gene: NA
CDR3aa: CASSLDEGMPQHF
CDR3nt: TGTGCCAGCAGCTTGGATGAGGGCATGCCCCAGCATTTT

v_gene: TRBV5-1
j_gene: TRBJ1-2
abundance: NA
d_gene: NA
CDR3aa: CASSLVDSNYGYTF
CDR3nt: TGCGCCAGCAGCTTAGTCGATTCTAACTATGGCTACACCTTC

v_gene: TRBV10-2
j_gene: TRBJ2-1
abundance: NA
d_gene: NA
CDR3aa: CASKEGYGEQFF
CDR3nt: TGCGCCAGCAAGGAGGGGTACGGTGAGCAGTTCTTC

v_gene: TRBV15
j_gene: TRBJ2-1
abundance: NA
d_gene: NA
CDR3aa: CATSRRGEGDEQFF
CDR3nt: TGTGCCACCAGCAGAAGGGGAGAGGGGGATGAGCAGTTCTTC

v_gene: TRBV5-1
j_gene: TRBJ2-3
abundance: NA
d_gene: TRBD2
CDR3aa: CASSFWTSGGAVDTQYF
CDR3nt: TGCGCCAGCAGCTTCTGGACTAGCGGGGGGGCCGTAGATACGCAGTATTTT

v_gene: TRBV7-2
j_gene: TRBJ1-2
abundance: NA
d_gene: NA
CDR3aa: CASSLNNYGYTF
CDR3nt: TGTGCCAGCAGCTTGAATAACTATGGCTACACCTTC

v_gene: TRBV30
j_gene: TRBJ1-3
abundance: once
d_gene: NA
CDR3aa: CAWMPLAFSGNTIYF
CDR3nt: TGTGCCTGGATGCCCCTTGCGTTCTCTGGAAACACCATATATTTT

v_gene: TRBV7-9
j_gene: TRBJ1-4
abundance: NA
d_gene: TRBD1
CDR3aa: CASSYLQGAVEKLFF
CDR3nt: TGTGCCAGCAGCTACCTACAGGGGGCCGTTGAAAAACTGTTTTTT

v_gene: TRBV4-2
j_gene: TRBJ2-1
abundance: NA
d_gene: NA
CDR3aa: CASSQDLGGSYNEQFF
CDR3nt: TGTGCCAGCAGCCAAGATCTGGGGGGCTCCTACAATGAGCAGTTCTTC

v_gene: TRBV7-9
j_gene: TRBJ1-1
abundance: NA
d_gene: NA
CDR3aa: CASSLDRQNTEAFF
CDR3nt: TGTGCCAGCAGCTTAGATAGACAGAACACTGAAGCTTTCTTT

v_gene: TRBV14
j_gene: TRBJ1-1
abundance: few
d_gene: NA
CDR3aa: CASRLGRTNTEAFF
CDR3nt: TGTGCCAGCAGACTGGGGAGGACGAACACTGAAGCTTTCTTT

v_gene: TRBV10-3
j_gene: TRBJ2-3
abundance: NA
d_gene: NA
CDR3aa: CAISEWGSETDTQYF
CDR3nt: TGTGCCATCAGTGAGTGGGGGTCGGAAACAGATACGCAGTATTTT

v_gene: TRBV19
j_gene: TRBJ2-5
abundance: NA
d_gene: TRBD2
CDR3aa: CASRPTSGGARETQYF
CDR3nt: TGTGCCAGTAGACCGACTAGCGGGGGGGCTCGAGAGACCCAGTACTTC

v_gene: TRBV5-1
j_gene: TRBJ1-2
abundance: NA
d_gene: NA
CDR3aa: CASSLDFGYTF
CDR3nt: TGCGCCAGCAGCTTGGATTTCGGCTACACCTTC

v_gene: TRBV4-2
j_gene: TRBJ1-5
abundance: NA
d_gene: NA
CDR3aa: CASSQGQYSGQPQHF
CDR3nt: TGTGCCAGCAGCCAAGGACAGTATTCAGGGCAGCCCCAGCATTTT

v_gene: TRBV19
j_gene: TRBJ2-1
abundance: once
d_gene: TRBD2
CDR3aa: CASSIFPGGSSYNEQFF
CDR3nt: TGTGCCAGTAGTATATTTCCGGGAGGGAGCTCCTACAATGAGCAGTTCTTC

v_gene: TRBV9
j_gene: TRBJ2-2
abundance: NA
d_gene: NA
CDR3aa: CASSIQGTGELFF
CDR3nt: TGTGCCAGCAGCATCCAGGGCACCGGGGAGCTGTTTTTT